This T cell receptor (beta chain) was sequenced for a study of Graves' ophthalmopathy and Graves' hyperthyroidism. Study-wide results and caveats: Ophthalmopathy versus stable hyperthyroidism: 13-signature model gave 85% to 90% sensitivity, approximately 80% specificity.

Hyperthyroidism counted as stable given no ophthalmopathy within 18 months of follow-up. Hyperthyroidism patients, all newly diagnosed, had under 2 months' duration and ages of 18 to 65. There are many counts of this clonotype. What it recognizes is unknown. Trimming left V 4 bases short and J 6 bases short, with 9 bases between. The germline gives CDR1 KGHSH, CDR2 LQKENI. CDR3 size: 12 residues. CDR3 regions of TCR beta were amplified from RNA transcripts. The workflow started with a first-round RT-PCR run with HTBI primers and then moved on to a second-round multiplex PCR. MiXCR was run by TCRdb on the multiplex PCR reads, yielding one entry per CDR3 protein. The sample has 600,000 to 650,000 distinct CDR3 sequences, over 20% seen once.

Material: peripheral blood. This sequence was found in a woman in her late teens or twenties with stable Graves' hyperthyroidism. Some clones in this sample may be carry-over from other donors' samples. The V gene is TRBV18, the J gene TRBJ1-2, with no clear D. The CDR3: CASSRPVDGYTF. The DNA for the CDR3 is TGTGCCAGCTCACGGCCTGTTGATGGCTACACCTTC. Filled out from reference TRBV18 and TRBJ1-2, the complete variable domain reads NAGVMQNPRHLVRRRGQEARLRCSPMKGHSHVYWYRQLPEEGLKFMVYLQKENIIDESGMPKERFSAEFPKEGPSILRIQQVVRGDSAAYFCASSRPVDGYTFGSGTRLTVV.